The TCR beta chain under discussion was sequenced for a study of identical twins' blood T cells. Likely shared infections and vaccines: all three twin pairs were reared together. Germline loops: CDR1 LNHDA, CDR2 SQIVND (reference sequence). Between the trimmed V and J ends, which lost 5 bases and 2 bases, there was a span of 11 bases. This CDR3 has 14 residues. This clonotype appeared a few times. MiXCR, run by TCRdb on the 5' RACE reads, gives a single entry per CDR3 protein. The sample contains about 370,000 distinct CDR3 sequences, roughly 31% of which appear only once. The receptor comes from a woman between 18 and 55 years old in good health. The source material was PBMCs. The rearrangement uses TRBV19 and TRBJ2-3, with D tentatively TRBD1 or TRBD2 (5 bases each). DNA for the CDR3: TGTGCCAGTAGTCTTCTGGGACCCACAGATACGCAGTATTTT. Amino acids: CASSLLGPTDTQYF.